This passage covers 19 T cell receptor beta chains from one sample sequenced in a study of T-cell memory formation after mild COVID-19. TCRdb independently ran MiXCR on the 5' RACE reads; one entry per CDR3 protein. The data hold approximately 250,000 distinct CDR3 sequences, with around 15% observed a single time. Source material: PBMCs or a T cell subset sorted from them (not recorded which). These receptors were obtained from a man between 18 and 35 years old who had mild COVID-19 (a few samples of this study predate the infection). Cell type and time point are not known.

This clonotype was detected a few times. V is TRBV6-2 or TRBV6-3 and J is TRBJ1-2; a possible D gene is TRBD1 (6 bases). V was pared by 2 bases and J by 5 bases, with 12 bases between. Germline V gene sequence: CDR1 MNHEY, CDR2 SVGEGT. CDR3 size: 14 residues. The CDR3 here is CASSYETGWYGYTF. CDR3 in DNA: TGTGCCAGCAGTTACGAGACAGGATGGTATGGCTACACCTTC.

The J gene is TRBJ1-1, the V gene TRBV7-2, with D hard to call. The germline CDR1 and CDR2 sequences are SGHTA and FQGNSA. The CDR3 runs to 13 residues. V lost 8 bases and J lost 0, with 10 bases in between. In nucleotides, the CDR3 is TGTGCCAGCGGGGTTTCGCTGAACACTGAAGCTTTCTTT. The encoded protein is CASGVSLNTEAFF.

The table lists this clonotype with a few counts. The rearrangement links TRBV20-1 to TRBJ2-1; 16 nucleotides match TRBD2. V gave up 3 bases and J gave up 16 bases; unmatched junction bases: 3. The germline gives CDR1 DFQATT, CDR2 SNEGSKA (reference sequence). The CDR3 is made up of 12 amino acids. The CDR3 sequence: CSARGLAGGRFF. The CDR3 nucleotides are TGCAGTGCTAGGGGACTAGCGGGGGGGCGATTCTTC.

This chain uses TRBV20-1 with TRBJ1-1; unclear D gene. The length of the CDR3 is 13 residues. V was shortened by 4 bases and J by 1 base, with 10 bases between the two germline ends. Germline-derived CDR1 and CDR2 are DFQATT and SNEGSKA (reference sequence). CDR3 region: CSAKKTENTEAFF. In nucleotides, the CDR3 is TGCAGTGCTAAAAAGACGGAGAACACTGAAGCTTTCTTT.

This clonotype came up a few times. This sequence joins TRBV3-1 and TRBJ1-3; no clear D. The V gene lost 5 bases and the J gene lost 0 bases, with 8 bases spanning the gap. The CDR3 consists of 14 residues. The V gene's germline CDR1 is LGHDT and CDR2 YNNKEL (reference sequence). The CDR3 DNA reads TGTGCCAGCAGCGTGGTGGGCTCTGGAAACACCATATATTTT. Its protein is CASSVVGSGNTIYF.

This clonotype was seen a handful of times. V is TRBV7-8 and J is TRBJ2-7; a weak D match, TRBD1 (6 bases). Trimming took 4 bases from V and 1 from J, leaving 23 bases between them. There are 18 residues in the CDR3. Germline V gene data show CDR1 as SGHVS and CDR2 as FQNEAQ. Written as DNA, the CDR3 is TGTGCCAGCAGCTCCCCCAGGGGCCAATCGCCCCCTTCCTACGAGCAGTACGTC. This sequence encodes CASSSPRGQSPPSYEQYV.

Only a few counts were recorded for this clonotype. The CDR3 nucleotides are TGTGCCAGCAAGGGACAGGCGAGCACAGATACGCAGTATTTT. Translated, it gives CASKGQASTDTQYF. The V call is TRBV28, the J call TRBJ2-3; the match to TRBD1 covers 8 bases. This CDR3 has 14 residues. Germline V lookup: CDR1 MDHEN, CDR2 SYDVKM. V shed 7 bases and J 0 bases; nucleotides not matched to a gene: 3.

The gene calls are TRBV28 and TRBJ1-6, with 7 bases identical to TRBD1. CDR1 is MDHEN, CDR2 SYDVKM, per germline. The CDR3 is made up of 15 amino acids. V shed 6 bases, J shed 9 bases, and the junction held 11 bases outside the gene matches. The CDR3 coding sequence is TGTGCCAGCAGCGCGTCGGGACAGCCATTTTCACCCCTCCACTTT. This translates into CASSASGQPFSPLHF.

This clonotype was seen many times. The chain links TRBV7-2 to TRBJ2-3; no firm D call. Trimming shortened V by 4 bases and J by 5 bases, and 7 bases separated the two germline ends. CDR3 length: 12 residues. The V gene's germline CDR1 is SGHTA and CDR2 FQGNSA. This CDR3 is CASSSVVDTQYF. CDR3 bases: TGTGCCAGCAGCTCGGTGGTAGATACGCAGTATTTT.

The table lists this clonotype with a few counts. The chain has TRBV4-2 and TRBJ2-5, with D possibly being TRBD1 (6 bases). The CDR3 length is 15 residues. Between the trimmed V and J ends, which lost 3 bases and 4 bases, there was a span of 15 bases. Germline CDR1 LGHNA, CDR2 YNFKEQ. CDR3 amino acids: CASSHRGGQTETQYF. The CDR3 nucleotides are TGTGCCAGCAGCCACAGGGGCGGACAGACAGAGACCCAGTACTTC.

This chain links TRBV7-3 with TRBJ2-6; possibly TRBD1 for D (6 bases). The CDR3 has 16 residues. Deletions cut 5 bases from V and 1 base from J, with 12 bases between. Germline V gene data show CDR1 as SGHTA and CDR2 as FQGTGA. CDR3 coding DNA: TGTGCCAGCAGCCCCGTGACAGGTTCTGGGGCCAACGTCCTGACTTTC. Translating gives CASSPVTGSGANVLTF.

The CDR3, as DNA: TGTGCCAGCAGTTCTTTCGGCCCCTACGAGCAGTACGTC. Translated: CASSSFGPYEQYV. The chain carries TRBV28 and TRBJ2-7; no clear D. Trimming stripped 4 bases from V and 2 bases from J, with 9 bases between. Germline V CDR1 and CDR2: MDHEN, SYDVKM. The CDR3 length is 13 residues.

The sample holds a few counts of this clonotype. The rearrangement links TRBV19 to TRBJ2-5; D is possibly TRBD2 (6 bases). V lost 9 bases and J 2 bases, leaving 16 bases between the germline ends. The length of the CDR3 is 14 residues. Germline V gives CDR1 LNHDA, CDR2 SQIVND (reference sequence). CDR3 in DNA: TGTGCCAGCAATCGTGGGGGGAGGCAAGAGACCCAGTACTTC. Protein: CASNRGGRQETQYF.

The chain carries TRBV6-1 and TRBJ1-5, with D perhaps matching TRBD1 (6 bases). Trimming shortened V by 3 bases and J by 7 bases, and 10 bases separated the two germline ends. The CDR3 is 13 amino acids. Germline lookup yields CDR1 MNHNS and CDR2 SASEGT. The CDR3 bases are TGTGCCAGCAGTGAGGACAGAGGCCAGCCCCAGCATTTT. This gives the protein CASSEDRGQPQHF.

V is TRBV29-1 and J is TRBJ2-1; 9 bases match TRBD1. Trimming removed 6 bases from V and 4 bases from J; junction bases left unmatched: 19. Germline V gives CDR1 SQVTM, CDR2 ANQGSEA. This CDR3 comprises 18 residues. CDR3 sequence: CSVHTSVQGALAYNEQFF. Written as DNA, the CDR3 is TGCAGCGTGCACACGTCCGTACAGGGGGCTTTAGCGTACAATGAGCAGTTCTTC.

The chain combines TRBV6-5 with TRBJ2-7; 8 bases fit TRBD1. The CDR3 runs 15 residues. CDR1 and CDR2 (germline): MNHEY, SVGAGI. The V gene end was trimmed by 2 bases and the J gene end by 0 bases; junction bases not matched to a gene: 3. The CDR3 bases are TGTGCCAGCAGTTACCCGGGACAGGACTCCTACGAGCAGTACGTC. This gives the protein CASSYPGQDSYEQYV.

The CDR3 sequence: CASSHSGGVGDTQYF. The CDR3 coding sequence is TGTGCCAGCAGCCATAGCGGGGGGGTAGGAGATACGCAGTATTTT. The chain employs TRBV4-2 and TRBJ2-3; 11 bases are a match to TRBD2. V lost 3 bases, J lost 5 bases, and 4 bases stayed unmatched. The CDR3 covers 15 residues. Germline V gene sequence: CDR1 LGHNA, CDR2 YNFKEQ.

This clonotype has only a few counts. This sequence joins TRBV7-8 and TRBJ2-7, with 8 bases aligning to TRBD2. The J segment lost 1 base and the V segment lost 1 base, leaving 9 bases of the junction unmatched. CDR1 SGHVS and CDR2 FQNEAQ come from the germline V gene. This CDR3 has 17 residues. The CDR3 loop is CASSLVGSGALSYEQYV. CDR3 DNA sequence: TGTGCCAGCAGCTTAGTTGGTAGCGGGGCGTTATCCTACGAGCAGTACGTC.

This clonotype was observed many times. The rearrangement links TRBV6-4 to TRBJ2-2, with 8 bases identical to TRBD2. V lost 3 bases to trimming and J lost 3 bases; unmatched junction nucleotides: 0. Germline V gene lookup returns CDR1 MRHNA and CDR2 SNTAGT. The CDR3 is 14 residues long. CDR3 bases: TGTGCCAGCAGTGAGCGGGGGGACACCGGGGAGCTGTTTTTT. Its protein is CASSERGDTGELFF.